One and the same sample provided the 16 T cell receptor beta chains below, sequenced in a study of T cells in Graves' hyperthyroidism and ophthalmopathy. RNA transcripts were the template for amplifying TCR beta CDR3 regions. The primer set for the first-round RT-PCR of the TCR CDR3 was HTBI. Each CDR3 protein is one row after TCRdb ran MiXCR on the multiplex PCR reads. Among roughly 570,000 distinct CDR3 sequences listed, about 15% were seen once. The source material was blood. The receptor source for this set is a woman younger than 45 with Graves' hyperthyroidism.

This clonotype was seen ten or more times. This chain connects TRBV2 to TRBJ2-3; TRBD2 is a possible D gene (6 bases). V gave up 6 bases and J gave up 2 bases, with 18 bases separating them. The CDR3 runs to 16 residues. Germline V CDR1 and CDR2: SNHLY, FYNNEI. The CDR3 region is CASSPRSGLHTDTQYF. CDR3 bases: TGTGCCAGCAGCCCTAGAAGCGGGCTGCACACAGATACGCAGTATTTT.

This clonotype has ten or more counts. The chain uses TRBV12-3 or TRBV12-4 and TRBJ1-5, with no clear D. CDR3 length: 12 residues. V lost 4 bases, J lost 11 bases, and 12 bases lay in between. CDR3 in DNA: TGTGCCAGCAGTTCAGATCCCTCCGCCCAGCATTTT. It codes for CASSSDPSAQHF.

This clonotype has more than one count but fewer than ten. The chain couples TRBV29-1 to TRBJ2-5; 9 bases align to TRBD2. Germline trimming cut 6 bases from V and 5 bases from J; bases unmatched to any gene: 19. Germline lookup yields CDR1 SQVTM and CDR2 ANQGSEA. This CDR3 is built from 17 residues. CDR3: CSVPMAPLAGAAETQYF. In DNA form, the CDR3 reads TGCAGCGTACCTATGGCGCCCTTAGCGGGAGCAGCTGAGACCCAGTACTTC.

This clonotype was seen ten or more times. This rearrangement joins TRBV12-3 or TRBV12-4 to TRBJ1-2; 9 bases align to TRBD1. CDR3 size: 14 residues. The ends lost 6 bases at V and 6 bases at J; junction bases unmatched: 8. The CDR3 DNA reads TGTGCCAGCAGGAGTGGACAGGGGTTCCATGGCTACACCTTC. As protein: CASRSGQGFHGYTF.

This clonotype has more than one count but fewer than ten. This chain links TRBV14 with TRBJ2-1; 7 bases match TRBD2. The CDR3 covers 17 residues. Germline trimming cut 4 bases from V and 2 bases from J; bases unmatched to any gene: 11. Germline CDR1 SGHDN, CDR2 FVKESK. CDR3 residues: CASSRSLAVSTYNEQFF. CDR3 DNA: TGTGCCAGCAGCCGTTCGCTAGCGGTCAGCACCTACAATGAGCAGTTCTTC.

This clonotype has a handful of counts. J is TRBJ1-3 and V is TRBV27; D is unclear. The CDR3 is made up of 11 amino acids. CDR1 MNHEY and CDR2 SMNVEV come from the germline V gene (reference sequence). CDR3 region: CLIWSGNTIYF. As DNA, the CDR3 is TGTCTTATTTGGTCTGGAAACACCATATATTTT.

The chain links TRBV18 to TRBJ1-1; no clear D gene. Trimming cost V 4 bases and J 0 bases, with 18 bases left between them. The germline V gene encodes CDR1 KGHSH and CDR2 LQKENI. This CDR3 spans 17 amino acids. The DNA of the CDR3 is TGTGCCAGCTCACGATGGGTCTCGGTCGACCTGAACACTGAAGCTTTCTTT. This gives the protein CASSRWVSVDLNTEAFF.

Only a few counts were recorded for this clonotype. The V call is TRBV10-3, the J call TRBJ1-3; D is unclear. From germline, CDR1 is ENHRY and CDR2 SYGVKD. Trimming took off 4 bases at V and 0 bases at J, with 10 bases between the two ends. This CDR3 region has 15 residues. CDR3 protein: CAISALGYSGNTIYF. Written as DNA, the CDR3 is TGTGCCATCAGTGCCCTGGGGTACTCTGGAAACACCATATATTTT.

This clonotype was counted ten times or more. CDR3: CASSAGTSGSDEQFF. CDR3 bases: TGTGCCAGCAGCGCCGGGACTAGCGGGAGCGATGAGCAGTTCTTC. This rearrangement joins TRBV5-5 to TRBJ2-1; 14 nucleotides agree with TRBD2. Germline assignment: CDR1 SGHKS and CDR2 YYEKEE (reference sequence). The CDR3 contains 15 residues. V shed 4 bases and J 8 bases; nucleotides not matched to a gene: 5.

This clonotype showed up just a few times. This sequence may be a read error, since a much larger clone differs from it by one base. V gene TRBV12-3 or TRBV12-4 combines with J gene TRBJ2-1; 15 nucleotides agree with TRBD2. The length of the CDR3 is 17 residues. V gave up 7 bases and J gave up 9 bases; unmatched junction bases: 13. The CDR3 region is CASTDGLAGGPICEQFF. For the CDR3, the DNA is TGTGCCAGCACCGACGGACTAGCGGGAGGGCCAATATGTGAGCAGTTCTTC.

The gene calls are TRBV6-1 and TRBJ1-1; 7 positions agree with TRBD1. The ends lost 7 bases at V and 5 bases at J; junction bases unmatched: 7. The germline CDR1 and CDR2 sequences are MNHNS and SASEGT. This CDR3 spans 13 amino acids. CDR3 protein: CASIRQGGTEAFF. CDR3 in DNA: TGTGCCAGCATTCGACAGGGAGGGACTGAAGCTTTCTTT.

The table lists this clonotype with many counts. The CDR3, as DNA: TGCGCCAGCAGTGGTTCGCCTCCGAACACCGGGGAGCTGTTTTTT. This gives the protein CASSGSPPNTGELFF. V usage is TRBV10-1 and J usage is TRBJ2-2; no reliable D call. The CDR3 runs to 15 residues. The germline V and J ends were trimmed by 4 bases and 0 bases, with 9 bases remaining between them. From germline, CDR1 is WNHNN and CDR2 SYGVQD (reference sequence).

There are a few counts of this clonotype. The rearrangement links TRBV6-6 to TRBJ2-7; perhaps TRBD2 as D (6 bases). V lost 2 bases to trimming and J lost 3 bases, with 8 bases between them. The CDR3 is made up of 13 amino acids. The germline gives CDR1 MNHNY, CDR2 SVGAGI (reference sequence). The CDR3 here is CASSYIADYEQYF. CDR3 sequence (DNA): TGTGCCAGCAGTTACATAGCGGACTACGAGCAGTACTTC.

The V gene is TRBV28, the J gene TRBJ1-6, with no clear D. The germline CDR1 and CDR2 sequences are MDHEN and SYDVKM. The CDR3 has 12 amino acids. V was trimmed by 6 bases and J by 10 bases, leaving 10 bases between them. For the CDR3, the DNA is TGTGCCAGCAGACCCCAAGAATCACCCCTCCACTTT. Amino acid sequence: CASRPQESPLHF. Supplemented by reference TRBV28 and TRBJ1-6, the full variable domain reads DVKVTQSSRYLVKRTGEKVFLECVQDMDHENMFWYRQDPGLGLRLIYFSYDVKMKEKGDIPEGYSVSREKKERFSLILESASTNQTSMYLCASRPQESPLHFGNGTRLTVT.

This clonotype was observed at least ten times. The V gene is TRBV5-5, the J gene TRBJ2-3; TRBD2 agrees at 8 bases. The CDR3 has 17 residues. From germline, CDR1 is SGHKS and CDR2 YYEKEE (reference sequence). The trim removed 6 bases at V and 2 bases at J, leaving 14 bases unmatched. CDR3 DNA: TGTGCCAGCAACACCAGGAACGGGAGGGCCCTCACAGATACGCAGTATTTT. This sequence encodes CASNTRNGRALTDTQYF.

This clonotype appeared many times. This chain links TRBV6-2 or TRBV6-3 with TRBJ2-1; TRBD2 agrees at 11 bases. Trimming cost V 4 bases and J 7 bases; bases outside gene matches: 9. Germline assignment: CDR1 MNHEY and CDR2 SVGEGT. The CDR3 has 16 residues. The CDR3 is CASSSGTSGTLNEQFF. CDR3 nucleotide sequence: TGTGCCAGCAGTTCCGGGACTAGCGGTACTCTAAATGAGCAGTTCTTC.